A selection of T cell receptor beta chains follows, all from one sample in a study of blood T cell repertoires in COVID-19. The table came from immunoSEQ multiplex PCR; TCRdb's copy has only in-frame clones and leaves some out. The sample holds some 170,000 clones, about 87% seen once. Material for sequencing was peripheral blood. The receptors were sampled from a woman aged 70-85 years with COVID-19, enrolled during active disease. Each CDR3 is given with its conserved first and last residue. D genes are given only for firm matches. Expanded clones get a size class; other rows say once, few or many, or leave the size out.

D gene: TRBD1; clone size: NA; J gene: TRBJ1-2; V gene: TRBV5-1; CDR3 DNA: TGCGCCAGCAGCGACAGGGTAGTAAGGAGCTACACCTTC; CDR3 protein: CASSDRVVRSYTF
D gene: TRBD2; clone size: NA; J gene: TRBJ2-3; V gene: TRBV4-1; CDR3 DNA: TGCGCCAGCAAGCTAGCGGGAGGCCCCGGGACGCAGTATTTT; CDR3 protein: CASKLAGGPGTQYF
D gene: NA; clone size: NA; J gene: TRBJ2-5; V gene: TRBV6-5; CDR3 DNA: TGTGCCAGCAGTTACTTGACCCTCGGCGGGACCCAGTACTTC; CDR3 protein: CASSYLTLGGTQYF
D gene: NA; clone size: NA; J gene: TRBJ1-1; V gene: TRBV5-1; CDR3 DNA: TGCGCCAGCCCGACGGGGTTCCAAGGCACTGAAGCTTTCTTT; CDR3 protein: CASPTGFQGTEAFF
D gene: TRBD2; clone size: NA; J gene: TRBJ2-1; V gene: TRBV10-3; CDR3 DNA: TGTGCCACCCTAGCGGACCCGACCTACAATGAGCAGTTCTTC; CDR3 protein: CATLADPTYNEQFF
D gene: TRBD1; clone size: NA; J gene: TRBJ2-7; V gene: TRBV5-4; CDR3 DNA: TGTGCGTTTGCCCGGGACAGGGGTGAGCTCGACTACTACGAGCAGTACTTC; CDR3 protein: CAFARDRGELDYYEQYF
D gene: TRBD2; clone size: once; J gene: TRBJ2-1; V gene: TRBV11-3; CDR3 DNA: TGTGCCAGCAGCCCCGGACTAGCGGGTTACAATGAGCAGTTCTTC; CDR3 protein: CASSPGLAGYNEQFF
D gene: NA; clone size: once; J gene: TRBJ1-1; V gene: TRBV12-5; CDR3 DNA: TGTGCTAGTGGCCACGGGGGGTTGGTCACTGAAGCTTTCTTT; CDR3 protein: CASGHGGLVTEAFF
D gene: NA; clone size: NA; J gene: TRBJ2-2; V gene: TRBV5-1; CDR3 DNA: TGCGCCAGCACGGACAGTTCTGGGACCGGGGAGCTGTTTTTT; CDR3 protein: CASTDSSGTGELFF
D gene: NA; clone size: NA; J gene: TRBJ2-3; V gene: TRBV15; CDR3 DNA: TGTGCCACCAGCAGTATCACAGATACGCAGTATTTT; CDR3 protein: CATSSITDTQYF
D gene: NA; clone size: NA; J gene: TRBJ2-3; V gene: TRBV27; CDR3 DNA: TGTGCCAGCAGCTCCAATAGACTAGATACGCAGTATTTT; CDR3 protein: CASSSNRLDTQYF
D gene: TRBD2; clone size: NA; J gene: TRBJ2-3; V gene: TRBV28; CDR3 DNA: TGTGCCAGCAGTCCCCTAGCGGAACCCACAGATACGCAGTATTTT; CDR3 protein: CASSPLAEPTDTQYF
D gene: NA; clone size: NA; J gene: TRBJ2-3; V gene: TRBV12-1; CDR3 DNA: TGTGCCAGCAGCTTTCCGGCGGGAGTTGCCCCAGATACGCAGTATTTT; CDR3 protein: CASSFPAGVAPDTQYF
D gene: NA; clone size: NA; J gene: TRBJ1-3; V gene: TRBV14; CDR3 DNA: TGTGCCAGCACTACGGGTCTGGGAAACACCATATATTTT; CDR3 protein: CASTTGLGNTIYF
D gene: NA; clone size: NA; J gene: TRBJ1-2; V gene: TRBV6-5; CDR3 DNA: TGTGCCAGCACACAGGCGCTGGAATATGGCTACACCTTC; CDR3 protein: CASTQALEYGYTF
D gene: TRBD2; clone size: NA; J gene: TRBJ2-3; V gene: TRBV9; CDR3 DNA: TGTGCCAGCAGCTTTGGAGCGGGGGGAAACACAGATACGCAGTATTTT; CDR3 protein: CASSFGAGGNTDTQYF
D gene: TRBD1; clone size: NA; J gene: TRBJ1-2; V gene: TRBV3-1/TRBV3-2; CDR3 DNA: TGTGCCAGCGGGACAGATCCCAACTATGGCTACACCTTC; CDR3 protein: CASGTDPNYGYTF
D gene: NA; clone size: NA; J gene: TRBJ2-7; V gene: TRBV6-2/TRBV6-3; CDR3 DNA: TGTGCCAGCAGTTCCGTAGCGGTCCCCTACGAGCAGTACTTC; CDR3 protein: CASSSVAVPYEQYF
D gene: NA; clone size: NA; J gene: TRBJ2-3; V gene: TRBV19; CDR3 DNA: TGTGCCAGTAGTGCAGAGCGGAATACGCAGTATTTT; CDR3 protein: CASSAERNTQYF
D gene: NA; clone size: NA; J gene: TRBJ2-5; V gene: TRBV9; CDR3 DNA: TGTGCCAGCAGCGTAGGATCTGGACACGAGACCCAGTACTTC; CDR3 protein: CASSVGSGHETQYF
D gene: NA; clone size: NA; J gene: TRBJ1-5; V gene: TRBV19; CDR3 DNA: TGTGCCAGTAGTATAGGAGGTAGGCAGCCCCAGCATTTT; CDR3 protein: CASSIGGRQPQHF
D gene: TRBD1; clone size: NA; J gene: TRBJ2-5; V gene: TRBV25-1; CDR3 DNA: TGTGCCAGCAGTGATTTTAGGACAGGGATGTTCGAGACCCAGTACTTC; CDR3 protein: CASSDFRTGMFETQYF
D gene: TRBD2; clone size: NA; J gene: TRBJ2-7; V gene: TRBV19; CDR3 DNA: TGTGCCAGTAGTATCGGCGGGACTAGCGGGAGAGGGGCCTTGGGGCAGTACTTC; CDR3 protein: CASSIGGTSGRGALGQYF
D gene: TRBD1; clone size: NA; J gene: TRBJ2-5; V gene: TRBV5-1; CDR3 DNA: TGCGCCAGCAGCGACAGGGCGAGGGGGACCCAGTACTTC; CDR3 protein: CASSDRARGTQYF
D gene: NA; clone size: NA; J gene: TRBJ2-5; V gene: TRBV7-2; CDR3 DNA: TGTGCCAGCAGCTTTCGGGACGGGGGAGTGGCCCAGTACTTC; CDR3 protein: CASSFRDGGVAQYF
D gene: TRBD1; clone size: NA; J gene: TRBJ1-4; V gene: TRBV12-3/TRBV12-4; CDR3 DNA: TGTGCCAGCAGTCCACAGGGGAAGGGACTGTTTTTT; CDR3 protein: CASSPQGKGLFF
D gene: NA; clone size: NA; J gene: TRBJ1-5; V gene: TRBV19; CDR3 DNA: TGTGCCAGTAGTACGGGCGGGGGGCACGATCAGCCCCAGCATTTT; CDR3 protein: CASSTGGGHDQPQHF
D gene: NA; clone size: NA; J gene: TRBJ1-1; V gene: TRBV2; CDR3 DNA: TGTGCCAGCTCGTATACTGAAGCTTTCTTT; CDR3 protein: CASSYTEAFF
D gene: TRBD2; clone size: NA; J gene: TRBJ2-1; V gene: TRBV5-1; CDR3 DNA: TGCGCCAGCAGCTTCCGGACTAGCGGGAGGGGCGATGAGCAGTTCTTC; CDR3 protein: CASSFRTSGRGDEQFF
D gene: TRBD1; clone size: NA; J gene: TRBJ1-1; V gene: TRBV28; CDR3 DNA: TGTGCCAGTCTAAATACGCCGGGACAGATGAACACTGAAGCTTTCTTT; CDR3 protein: CASLNTPGQMNTEAFF
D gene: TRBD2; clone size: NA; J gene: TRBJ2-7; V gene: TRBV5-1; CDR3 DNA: TGCGCCAGCAGCTTGACTAGCGGACCCAGCGAGCAGTACTTC; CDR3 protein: CASSLTSGPSEQYF
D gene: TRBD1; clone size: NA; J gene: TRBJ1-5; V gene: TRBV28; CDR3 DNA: TGTGCCAGCTCGACAGGGGCCCTTGGGCCCCAGCATTTT; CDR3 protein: CASSTGALGPQHF
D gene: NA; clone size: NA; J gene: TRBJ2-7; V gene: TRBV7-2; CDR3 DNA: TGTGCCAGCAGCTTACCCGGTACAGCTAGCAATGACGAGCAGTACTTC; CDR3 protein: CASSLPGTASNDEQYF
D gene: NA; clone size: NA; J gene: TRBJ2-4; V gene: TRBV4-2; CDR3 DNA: TGTGCCAGCAGCCAAGATAGAGGCCTAACGAACATTCAGTACTTC; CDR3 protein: CASSQDRGLTNIQYF
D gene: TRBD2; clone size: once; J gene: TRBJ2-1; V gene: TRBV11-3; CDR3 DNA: TGTGCCAGCAGCTTAGAGGGCGGGAGGGCCGTAGATGAGCAGTTCTTC; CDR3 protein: CASSLEGGRAVDEQFF